This T cell receptor (beta chain) was retrieved from a study of T cells in Graves' hyperthyroidism and ophthalmopathy. Amplified regions were TCR beta CDR3 sequences from RNA transcripts. The study used the HTBI primer set for a first-round RT-PCR of the TCR CDR3. TCRdb re-called the multiplex PCR reads with MiXCR, one entry per CDR3 protein. The sample includes around 580,000 distinct CDR3 sequences, 16% seen only once; the top ten take 18%. V lost 8 bases and J lost 7; bases outside the gene matches: 16. The CDR3 contains 16 residues. CDR1 is MDHEN and CDR2 is SYDVKM in the germline V gene. J is TRBJ2-1 and V is TRBV28; TRBD1 matches 8 bases. The receptor's source is a woman aged 18 to 35 with Graves' hyperthyroidism. Input material: blood. The CDR3 here is CASSPGGQGAGNEQFF. The CDR3 DNA follows: TGTGCCAGCTCCCCCGGCGGGCAGGGGGCCGGGAATGAGCAGTTCTTC.